The clone carrying this T cell receptor (beta chain) has a single count. Its antigen is unknown. Produced via immunoSEQ multiplex PCR; TCRdb's table is partial and in-frame only. The data hold about 100,000 clones, with roughly 86% observed a single time. The data derive from a study of T cell responses to AZD1222 COVID-19 vaccine. Broader study findings: Donors were mostly white British, more females; clonal diversity possibly underestimated. Just a handful of people given AZD1222 tested seropositive at baseline. Repertoires were obtained only post-peak T cell response. Close to half of all spike-specific TCRs reportedly target regions of the variants that are unmutated.

CDR1 SGHTA and CDR2 FQGTGA come from the germline V gene. V lost 5 bases to trimming and J lost 3 bases; unmatched junction nucleotides: 3. This CDR3 comprises 15 residues. The TCR originated in an adult who received the MenACWY meningococcal vaccine as a control. The sample here was peripheral blood, taken 28 days after the second dose of the MenACWY control vaccine. V usage is TRBV7-3 and J usage is TRBJ2-7, with 14 bases matching TRBD2. CDR3 DNA sequence: TGTGCCAGCAGCCCGACTAGCGGGGGGGTCTACGAGCAGTACTTC. Amino acids: CASSPTSGGVYEQYF.